This T cell receptor beta chain was identified in a study of blood T cell repertoires in COVID-19. The data were produced by immunoSEQ multiplex PCR, yet TCRdb's version contains in-frame clones alone and is incomplete. The profile covers around 180,000 clones, with about 74% appearing a single time and approximately 3% taken by the ten largest. V gave up 0 bases and J gave up 2 bases, with 11 bases separating them. CDR1 is MNHEY and CDR2 is SVGAGI in the germline V gene. The CDR3 has 15 residues. Sequencing used peripheral blood. The V and J genes are TRBV6-5 and TRBJ2-7, with a possible D match to TRBD2 (5 bases). This sequence was found in a woman older than 75 with acute or convalescent COVID-19. The CDR3 DNA sequence: TGTGCCAGCAGTTACTCAGGACTGGCTACCTACGAGCAGTACTTC. Its protein is CASSYSGLATYEQYF.